This T cell receptor beta chain came from a study of Tregs in tolerant kidney transplant recipients (dated by TCRdb to the late 2010s). Concerning the study at large: The transplants used related donors with nonmyeloablative bone marrow transplantation, and mixed chimerism in the human trials was transient. The study used TCRbeta sequencing to identify donor-specific regulatory T cells before combined kidney and bone marrow transplantation, then tracked those cells after transplant.

The CDR3 sequence holds 15 residues, the cysteine and phenylalanine included. Just the 45-base CDR3 DNA is kept, in frame starting at base 1. Germline trimming: 4 bases from V, 6 bases from J; junction bases outside gene matches: 10. The germline V gene provides CDR1 SGHRS and CDR2 YFSETQ. Details on this clone: No cognate antigen has been identified for it. No per-base quality is available; no much larger clone lies one base away.

General conclusions and limits of the study: Donor-specific Treg expansion exceeded global Treg expansion in tolerant patients, suggesting antigen-driven rather than nonspecific expansion. Although technical replication error seemed to be minimal, the question of biological reproducibility was not addressed directly. The study was limited by small patient numbers, and the findings need validation in larger populations and under other immunosuppression protocols. Because the PCR primers were changed over time for some patients, nucleotide-level comparison could not be performed across the samples from those patients. Expanding Tregs with activated donor B cells appeared to identify the most biologically relevant and donor-specific TCRbeta repertoire.

This specimen's time point label, interpreted: blood sample drawn before combined kidney and bone marrow transplant. Unstimulated Tregs (CD4+CD25+CD127-), CD4+ non-Tregs (CD4+CD25-), CD4 and CD8 cells were FACS-sorted from thawed PBMCs. The patients were a few recipients of combined kidney and bone marrow transplants from the ITN036ST trial, and samples were available only from these trial subjects. Healthy control blood was processed to PBMCs with a Ficoll density gradient and then cryopreserved, whereas patient PBMCs were collected both before and after transplant. Genomic DNA was extracted from sorted cells with the QIAGEN DNeasy Blood and Tissue Kit for TCRbeta CDR3 sequencing. High-throughput TCRbeta CDR3 sequencing was carried out commercially through immunoSEQ, with PCR amplification with bias correction and internal controls included. From the authors' description of their analysis: Unique productive TCRbeta sequences were defined by CDR3 nucleotide sequence where primers matched, and otherwise by CDR3 amino acid sequence together with Vbeta and Jbeta genes. To correct sorting error, sequences shared between sorted populations at a frequency ratio of 2:1 or less were removed; the rest were assigned to the higher population. A sequence counted as donor-reactive if, in CFSE-low cells, the sequence had a frequency of at least 0.01% and was expanded at least 5-fold compared with unstimulated cells. Repertoire divergence was quantified by Jensen-Shannon divergence calculated from the top 100 TCRbeta sequences ranked by frequency. For samples with multiple sequencing runs, sorting error was corrected separately for each run before the runs were pooled. As stored in TCRdb, this immuneACCESS dataset retains in-frame rearrangements with V and J assigned. A fraction of the clones does not appear; measured against another copy, unresolved V genes explain less than half of the discrepancy, and the remainder lacks a known reason. The DNA was the basis for D and trimming; V, J and clone size are from that table. Across this sample there are about 83,000 clones, with approximately 98% seen only once. Of the sample, 0.55% to 0.6% falls within the top ten clones.

This clonotype originated in a human donor who received a combined kidney and bone marrow transplant. The chain couples TRBV5-1 to TRBJ1-5; TRBD1 fits 7 bases in the junction. This material consisted of CD4+ T cells from blood, taken before the transplant. The CDR3 reads CASSPELGGTQPQHF. The nucleotides are TGCGCCAGCAGCCCGGAATTAGGGGGCACTCAGCCCCAGCATTTT.